Listed below are T cell receptor beta chains from one sample, sequenced in a study of blood T cell repertoires in COVID-19. Data came from immunoSEQ multiplex PCR; TCRdb stores just in-frame clones and leaves some out. The table records under 30,000 clones, around 94% of them present only once. The sequenced sample consisted of peripheral blood. Receptors originate from a woman between 45 and 60 years old with active COVID-19. The CDR3 runs from the conserved cysteine through the conserved F or W. The D gene is left open where the match is weak.

d_gene | j_gene | v_gene | CDR3nt | CDR3aa
TRBD2 | TRBJ2-1 | TRBV10-1 | TGCGCCAGCAGTGTTAGCGGGAAAGGCAGTGAGCAGTTCTTC | CASSVSGKGSEQFF
. | TRBJ2-7 | TRBV6-5 | TGTGCCAGCAGATCCGACGACAGGAGCTCCTACGAGCAGTACTTC | CASRSDDRSSYEQYF